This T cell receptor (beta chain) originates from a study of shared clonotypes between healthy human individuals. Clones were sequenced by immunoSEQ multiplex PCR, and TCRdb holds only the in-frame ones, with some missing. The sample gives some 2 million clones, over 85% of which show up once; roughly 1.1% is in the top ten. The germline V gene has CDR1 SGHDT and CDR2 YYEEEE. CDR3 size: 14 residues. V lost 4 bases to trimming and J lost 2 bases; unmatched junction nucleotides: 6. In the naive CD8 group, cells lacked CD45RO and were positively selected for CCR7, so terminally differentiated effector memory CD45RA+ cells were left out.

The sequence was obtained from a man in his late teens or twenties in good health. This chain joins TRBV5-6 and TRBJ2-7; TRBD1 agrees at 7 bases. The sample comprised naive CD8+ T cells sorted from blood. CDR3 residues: CASSTSGQPYEQYF. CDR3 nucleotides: TGTGCCAGCAGCACCTCGGGACAGCCCTACGAGCAGTACTTC. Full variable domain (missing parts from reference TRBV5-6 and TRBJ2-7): DAGVTQSPTHLIKTRGQQVTLRCSPKSGHDTVSWYQQALGQGPQFIFQYYEEEERQRGNFPDRFSGHQFPNYSSELNVNALLLGDSALYLCASSTSGQPYEQYFGPGTRLTVT.